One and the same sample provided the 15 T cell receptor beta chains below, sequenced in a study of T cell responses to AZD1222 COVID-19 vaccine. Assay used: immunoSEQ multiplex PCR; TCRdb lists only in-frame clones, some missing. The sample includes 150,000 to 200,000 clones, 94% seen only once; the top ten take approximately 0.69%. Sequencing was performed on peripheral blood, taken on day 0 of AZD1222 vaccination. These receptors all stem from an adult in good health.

The CDR3 nucleotides read TGTGCCAGCTCCGGGACTAGCGGAACAGAGCAGTTCTTC. Its protein product is CASSGTSGTEQFF. This chain joins TRBV6-4 and TRBJ2-1; 11 bases agree with TRBD2. Germline-derived CDR1 and CDR2 are MRHNA and SNTAGT. This CDR3 has 13 residues. With V trimmed by 8 bases and J by 10 bases, 7 bases remained unmatched.

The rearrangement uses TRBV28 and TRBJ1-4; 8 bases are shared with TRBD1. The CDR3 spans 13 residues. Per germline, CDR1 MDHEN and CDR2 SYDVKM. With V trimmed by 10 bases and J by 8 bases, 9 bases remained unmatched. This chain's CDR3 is CAILDREWEKLFF. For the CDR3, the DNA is TGTGCCATCCTGGACAGGGAGTGGGAAAAACTGTTTTTT.

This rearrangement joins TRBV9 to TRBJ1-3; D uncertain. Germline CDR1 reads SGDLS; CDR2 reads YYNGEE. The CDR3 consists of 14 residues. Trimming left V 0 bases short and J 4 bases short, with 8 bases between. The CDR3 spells CASSVAPGGNTIYF. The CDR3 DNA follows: TGTGCCAGCAGCGTAGCTCCAGGAGGAAACACCATATATTTT.

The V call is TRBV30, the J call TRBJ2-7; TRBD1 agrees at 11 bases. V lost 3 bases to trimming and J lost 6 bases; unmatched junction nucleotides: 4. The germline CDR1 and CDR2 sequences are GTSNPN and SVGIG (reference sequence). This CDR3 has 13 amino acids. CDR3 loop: CAWRDRGRPEQYF. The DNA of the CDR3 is TGTGCCTGGAGGGACAGGGGGCGCCCCGAGCAGTACTTC.

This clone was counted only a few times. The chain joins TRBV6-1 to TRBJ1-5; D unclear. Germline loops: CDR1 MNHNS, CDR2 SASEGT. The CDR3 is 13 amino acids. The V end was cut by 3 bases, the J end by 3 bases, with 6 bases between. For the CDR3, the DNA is TGTGCCAGCAGTGATAACGACAATCAGCCCCAGCATTTT. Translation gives CASSDNDNQPQHF.

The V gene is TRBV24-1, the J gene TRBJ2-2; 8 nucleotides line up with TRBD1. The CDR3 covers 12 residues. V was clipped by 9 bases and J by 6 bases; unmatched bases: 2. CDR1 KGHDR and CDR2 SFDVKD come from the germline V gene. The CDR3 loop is CATEQGAGELFF. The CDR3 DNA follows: TGTGCCACCGAACAGGGGGCCGGGGAGCTGTTTTTT.

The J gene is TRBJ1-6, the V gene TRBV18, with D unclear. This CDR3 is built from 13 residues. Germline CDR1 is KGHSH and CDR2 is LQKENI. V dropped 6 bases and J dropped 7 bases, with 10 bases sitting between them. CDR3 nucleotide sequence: TGTGCCAGCTCGCTAGATCAAAATTCACCCCTCCACTTT. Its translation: CASSLDQNSPLHF.

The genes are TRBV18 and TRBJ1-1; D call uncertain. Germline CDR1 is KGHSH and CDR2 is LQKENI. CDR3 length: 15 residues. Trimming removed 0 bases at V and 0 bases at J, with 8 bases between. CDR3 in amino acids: CASSPPTVMNTEAFF. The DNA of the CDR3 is TGTGCCAGCTCACCACCGACGGTAATGAACACTGAAGCTTTCTTT.

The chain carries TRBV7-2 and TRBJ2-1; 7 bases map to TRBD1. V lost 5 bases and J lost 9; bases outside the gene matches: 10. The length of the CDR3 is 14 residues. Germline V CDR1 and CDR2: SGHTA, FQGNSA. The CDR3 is CASSLQGPSSEQFF. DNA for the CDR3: TGTGCCAGCAGCCTACAGGGGCCTTCGAGTGAGCAGTTCTTC.

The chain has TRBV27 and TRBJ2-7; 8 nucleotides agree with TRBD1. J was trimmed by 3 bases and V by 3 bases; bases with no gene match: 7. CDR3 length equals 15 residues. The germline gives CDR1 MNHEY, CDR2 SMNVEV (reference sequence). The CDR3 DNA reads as TGTGCCAGCAGTTTTTTTTTAGGACAGGGCTACGAGCAGTACTTC. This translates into CASSFFLGQGYEQYF.

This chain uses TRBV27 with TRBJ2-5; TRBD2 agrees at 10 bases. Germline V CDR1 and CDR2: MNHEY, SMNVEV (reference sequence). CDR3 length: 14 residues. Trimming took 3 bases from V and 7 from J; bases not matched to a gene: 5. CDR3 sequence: CASSFRTSGGTQYF. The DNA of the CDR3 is TGTGCCAGCAGTTTCCGGACTAGCGGAGGGACCCAGTACTTC.

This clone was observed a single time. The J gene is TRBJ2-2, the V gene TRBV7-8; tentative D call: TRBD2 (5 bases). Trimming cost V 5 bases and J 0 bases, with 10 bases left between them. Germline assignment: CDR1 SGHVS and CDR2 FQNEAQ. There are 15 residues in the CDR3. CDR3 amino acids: CASSPPGTNTGELFF. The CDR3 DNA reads TGTGCCAGCAGCCCTCCGGGAACGAACACCGGGGAGCTGTTTTTT. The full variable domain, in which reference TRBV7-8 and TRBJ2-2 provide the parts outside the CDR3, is GAGVSQSPRYKVAKRGQDVALRCDPISGHVSLFWYQQALGQGPEFLTYFQNEAQLDKSGLPSDRFFAERPEGSVSTLKIQRTQQEDSAVYLCASSPPGTNTGELFFGEGSRLTVL.

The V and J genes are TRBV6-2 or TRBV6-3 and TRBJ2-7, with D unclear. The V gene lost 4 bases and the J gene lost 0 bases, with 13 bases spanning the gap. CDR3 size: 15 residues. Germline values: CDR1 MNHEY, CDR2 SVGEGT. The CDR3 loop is CASSSPHHSSYEQYF. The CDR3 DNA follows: TGTGCCAGCAGTTCCCCCCACCATAGCTCCTACGAGCAGTACTTC.

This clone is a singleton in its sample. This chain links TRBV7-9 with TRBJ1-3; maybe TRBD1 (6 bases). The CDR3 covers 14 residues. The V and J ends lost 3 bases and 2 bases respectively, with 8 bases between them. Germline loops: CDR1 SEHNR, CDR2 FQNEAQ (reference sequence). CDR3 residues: CASSFGQTGNTIYF. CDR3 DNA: TGTGCCAGCAGCTTCGGACAGACTGGAAACACCATATATTTT.

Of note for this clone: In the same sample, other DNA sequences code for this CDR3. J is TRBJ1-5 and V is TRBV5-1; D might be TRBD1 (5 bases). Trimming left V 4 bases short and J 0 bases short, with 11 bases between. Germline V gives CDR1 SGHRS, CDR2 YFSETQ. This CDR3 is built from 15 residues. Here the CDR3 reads CASSLSGDSNQPQHF. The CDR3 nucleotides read TGCGCCAGCAGCCTCTCGGGGGATAGCAATCAGCCCCAGCATTTT.